The subject of this entry is one T cell receptor beta chain. Antigen specificity is unknown. The sample comes from a study of a mutant IDH1 vaccine in newly diagnosed glioma. Across the study: Initiation of the vaccine course occurred 4-6 weeks after radiotherapy alone, or alongside temozolomide cycles. Receipt of radiotherapy, temozolomide, or both preceded the study, and most received both.

Sequencing used immunoSEQ multiplex PCR; TCRdb keeps in-frame clones, though not all of them. The table has tens of thousands of clones, roughly 82% seen once; the top ten hold about 3.8%. Time point here: week 47, end of study. The study gave 300 ug of mutant IDH1 20-mer peptide per vaccine dose, with topical imiquimod. Germline assignment: CDR1 SGHKS and CDR2 YYEKEE (reference sequence). The CDR3 is 14 residues long. J gave up 6 bases and V 1 base, and 3 bases lay outside the gene matches. Study-wide results and limits: Immune responses arising from the vaccine appeared in about 94% of patients.

The input for sequencing was PBMCs, taken from a glioma patient whose treatment included an IDH1 peptide vaccine. V and J are TRBV5-5 and TRBJ2-2, with TRBD2 matching over 7 bases. The TCR sequence derives from a man aged 35 to 55 with glioma. Some clones in this sample may be carry-over from other donors' samples. The CDR3 loop reads CASSLRGLSGELFF. CDR3 in DNA: TGTGCCAGCAGCTTGCGGGGACTATCCGGGGAGCTGTTTTTT.